This T cell receptor beta chain was recovered during a study of blood T cells in healthy people across ages. Whole-study findings and limits: It was not possible, with unsorted PBMCs, to conclusively compare naive and antigen-experienced cells.

For the second PCR, which ran for about 6 to 12 cycles, a sample-barcoded 5' primer and a J-beta primer mix were used. Every single cDNA molecule received a tag from a template-switch adaptor with 12 random nucleotides. TCRdb re-analysed the 5' RACE reads in MiXCR, keeping a single row per CDR3 protein. The sample includes about 680,000 distinct CDR3 sequences, 45% to 50% of them seen just once. Trimming stripped 5 bases from V and 2 bases from J, with 2 bases between. CDR1 is ENHRY, CDR2 SYGVKD, per germline. The CDR3 is 11 amino acids. As concerns this clonotype: Antigen: not known. This sequence may be a read error, since a much larger clone differs from it by one base.

The specimen was blood. The rearrangement links TRBV10-3 to TRBJ2-3, with D unclear. The clonotype originates from a woman aged 55-69 years in good health. CDR3 sequence: CAISITDTQYF. CDR3 in DNA: TGTGCCATCAGTATCACAGATACGCAGTATTTT.